Included here is one TCR beta chain sequence, with context. This record comes from a study of blood T cell repertoires in COVID-19. Study-level background: COVID-19 samples, acute and convalescent, were from the United States, Italy and Spain. T cells, B-cell-depleted T cells, or PBMCs supplied cDNA or gDNA.

Authors' data handling: Nucleated cell counts were estimated from reference gene primer amplification. This table comes from immunoSEQ multiplex PCR, and its TCRdb copy is limited to in-frame clones, with some not included. Clonal size and the V and J genes are those of that table, whereas D and trimming came from the DNA. The data show about 100,000 clones, approximately 93% seen once. The sequencing input was peripheral blood. The clonotype comes from a man over 45 with active COVID-19.

In DNA form, the CDR3 reads TGCGCCAGCAGCCAAAGGACTAGCGGGAGCATATTTACCGGGGAGCTGTTTTTT. Protein product: CASSQRTSGSIFTGELFF. The J gene is TRBJ2-2, the V gene TRBV5-1; 13 nucleotides line up with TRBD2. The CDR3 loop spans 18 amino acids. CDR1 is SGHRS, CDR2 YFSETQ, per germline. With 4 bases clipped from V and 5 bases from J, the junction kept 11 bases outside the gene matches.